This entry lists 20 T cell receptor beta chains sequenced from one sample in a study of cytomegalovirus exposure and HLA in healthy donors. The data were produced by immunoSEQ multiplex PCR, yet TCRdb's version contains in-frame clones alone and is incomplete. The sample holds about 120,000 clones, roughly 90% seen once. Sequencing was done on a sample of PBMCs. The source is a woman aged 18-29 years in good health and CMV-seropositive.

The rearrangement links TRBV21-1 to TRBJ1-2; the table assigns TRBD1, which was not confirmed against the DNA. TRBV21-1 is termed a pseudogene. The length of the CDR3 is 13 residues. CDR3 sequence: CASSKEQGVSYTF. DNA of the CDR3: TGTGCCAGCAGCAAAGAACAGGGGGTAAGCTACACCTTC.

V is TRBV5-1 and J is TRBJ1-2, with TRBD1 matching 9 bases. Germline CDR1 SGHRS, CDR2 YFSETQ. The ends lost 1 base at V and 9 bases at J; junction bases unmatched: 10. CDR3 size: 15 residues. The CDR3 sequence is CASSLSPDRGGSYTF. CDR3 sequence (DNA): TGCGCCAGCAGCTTGTCCCCGGACAGGGGTGGGAGCTACACCTTC.

This chain connects TRBV4-1 to TRBJ2-5, with D possibly TRBD1 on 6 matching bases. CDR3 length: 16 residues. The germline V and J ends were trimmed by 4 bases and 6 bases, with 21 bases remaining between them. Per germline, CDR1 MGHRA and CDR2 YSYEKL. The CDR3 DNA reads TGCGCCAGCAGCCTGGACAGCCGGTTGTCGTCGAAGACCCAGTACTTC. Translated: CASSLDSRLSSKTQYF.

The chain employs TRBV19 and TRBJ1-5; D not resolved. Per the germline V gene, CDR1 is LNHDA and CDR2 is SQIVND (reference sequence). Deletions cut 8 bases from V and 2 bases from J, with 7 bases between. The length of the CDR3 is 12 residues. The CDR3 DNA sequence: TGTGCCAGTGGGCAGGGCAATCAGCCCCAGCATTTT. Translation gives CASGQGNQPQHF.

This clone was detected only once. This chain links TRBV6-1 with TRBJ1-3; TRBD1 might be the D (5 bases). The CDR3 length is 14 residues. CDR1 and CDR2 (germline): MNHNS, SASEGT. Trimming took off 4 bases at V and 4 bases at J, with 11 bases between the two ends. The CDR3 region is CASSARVSGNTIYF. The CDR3 DNA reads as TGTGCCAGCAGTGCCAGGGTATCGGGAAACACCATATATTTT.

This sequence joins TRBV27 and TRBJ2-7; TRBD1 is a possible D gene (5 bases). Trimming left V 7 bases short and J 5 bases short, with 15 bases between. Germline-derived CDR1 and CDR2 are MNHEY and SMNVEV (reference sequence). This CDR3 is built from 13 residues. CDR3 protein: CASKGRAFDEQYF. The DNA for the CDR3 is TGTGCCAGCAAGGGCAGGGCCTTCGACGAGCAGTACTTC.

The rearrangement joins TRBV9 to TRBJ1-3; 9 bases map to TRBD1. From germline, CDR1 is SGDLS and CDR2 YYNGEE. V gave up 3 bases and J gave up 1 base; unmatched junction bases: 2. The CDR3 extends over 15 amino acids. CDR3 residues: CASSDRGLSGNTIYF. For the CDR3, the DNA is TGTGCCAGCAGCGACAGGGGGCTATCTGGAAACACCATATATTTT. The full variable domain, completed using reference TRBV9 and TRBJ1-3, is DSGVTQTPKHLITATGQRVTLRCSPRSGDLSVYWYQQSLDQGLQFLIQYYNGEERAKGNILERFSAQQFPDLHSELNLSSLELGDSALYFCASSDRGLSGNTIYFGEGSWLTVV.

The chain combines TRBV6-4 with TRBJ2-1; 7 bases align to TRBD2. This CDR3 contains 15 residues. After removal of 6 bases from V and 3 bases from J, the junction contained 8 bases not matched to a gene. Germline V gene sequence: CDR1 MRHNA, CDR2 SNTAGT. CDR3 bases: TGTGCCAGCAGAGAGCGGGGCGAACTCTACAATGAGCAGTTCTTC. Its translation is CASRERGELYNEQFF.

The chain has TRBV5-1 and TRBJ2-7, with 10 bases matching TRBD1. V dropped 0 bases and J dropped 2; count of bases not matched to a gene: 5. This CDR3 contains 16 residues. Germline V gives CDR1 SGHRS, CDR2 YFSETQ. The CDR3 sequence is CASSLVIGTGAYEQYF. CDR3 bases: TGCGCCAGCAGCTTGGTGATCGGGACAGGGGCCTACGAGCAGTACTTC.

A single count supports this clone. The chain carries TRBV7-3 and TRBJ2-2; 7 positions match TRBD1. The junction had 1 base not matched to a gene; V was cut back by 2 bases and J by 1 base. The CDR3 length is 15 residues. Germline V gene sequence: CDR1 SGHTA, CDR2 FQGTGA. The CDR3 spells CASSLGTENTGELFF. For the CDR3, the DNA is TGTGCCAGCAGCTTAGGGACAGAGAACACCGGGGAGCTGTTTTTT.

The V and J genes are TRBV7-3 and TRBJ2-1; 7 nucleotides align to TRBD1. In germline, CDR1 is SGHTA, CDR2 FQGTGA. With 5 bases clipped from V and 0 bases from J, the junction kept 10 bases outside the gene matches. There are 17 residues in the CDR3. DNA of the CDR3: TGTGCCAGCAGCCTCCGGGACAGCGCCTTCTCCTACAATGAGCAGTTCTTC. Translated: CASSLRDSAFSYNEQFF.

With respect to this clone: The junction differs from germline at one of its ends, possibly a read error. V and J are TRBV6-1 and TRBJ2-7, with D possibly matching TRBD2 (6 bases). CDR1 is MNHNS, CDR2 SASEGT, per germline. CDR3 length: 17 residues. CDR3 sequence reads: CAISEFFLAYQGYEQYF. The CDR3 DNA reads as TGTGCCATCAGTGAATTTTTTCTAGCGTACCAAGGCTACGAGCAGTACTTC.

This clone was seen more than once but under ten times. The rearrangement links TRBV2 to TRBJ2-7; 10 nucleotides match TRBD2. This CDR3 comprises 13 residues. CDR1 is SNHLY and CDR2 is FYNNEI in the germline V gene. With V trimmed by 10 bases and J by 6 bases, 9 bases remained unmatched. The CDR3 DNA follows: TGTGCCACCCAACTAGCGGGATCGAGCGAGCAGTACTTC. Translating gives CATQLAGSSEQYF.

The rearrangement joins TRBV9 to TRBJ1-3, with unresolved D. Germline V CDR1 and CDR2: SGDLS, YYNGEE. The V end was cut by 0 bases, the J end by 2 bases, with 15 bases between. This CDR3 has 17 residues. The CDR3 coding sequence is TGTGCCAGCAGCGTAGCTTCAATTGCGCTTACTGGAAACACCATATATTTT. Its protein product is CASSVASIALTGNTIYF.

V is TRBV6-1 and J is TRBJ2-2; 13 bases are shared with TRBD2. Trimming at V came to 0 bases and at J to 6 bases, leaving 10 bases not matched to a gene. Germline assignment: CDR1 MNHNS and CDR2 SASEGT. There are 19 residues in the CDR3. The CDR3 is CASSEALLGLAGVAGELFF. CDR3 nucleotide sequence: TGTGCCAGCAGTGAAGCGCTCCTTGGACTAGCGGGGGTCGCCGGGGAGCTGTTTTTT.

J is TRBJ2-3 and V is TRBV9; D is perhaps TRBD1 (6 bases). CDR1 is SGDLS, CDR2 YYNGEE, per germline. The CDR3 has 14 residues. The ends were cut back, 6 bases at V and 2 bases at J, with 13 bases in the middle. DNA of the CDR3: TGTGCCAGCACCCTGGACAGAACCACAGATACGCAGTATTTT. It specifies CASTLDRTTDTQYF.

The gene calls are TRBV19 and TRBJ1-5; 7 bases agree with TRBD1. Per the germline V gene, CDR1 is LNHDA and CDR2 is SQIVND (reference sequence). V dropped 3 bases and J dropped 3; count of bases not matched to a gene: 5. This CDR3 spans 15 amino acids. CDR3 nucleotide sequence: TGTGCCAGTAGTATGGGGACAGCTACCAATCAGCCCCAGCATTTT. It encodes CASSMGTATNQPQHF.

The J gene is TRBJ2-6, the V gene TRBV5-6; D is undetermined. The germline gives CDR1 SGHDT, CDR2 YYEEEE. With 0 bases removed from V and 0 bases from J, the gap between germline ends came to 4 bases. The CDR3 spans 15 residues. The CDR3 coding sequence is TGTGCCAGCAGCTTGGCCCTCTCTGGGGCCAACGTCCTGACTTTC. It translates to CASSLALSGANVLTF.

The V and J genes are TRBV5-4 and TRBJ2-1, with D possibly being TRBD2 (5 bases). Germline CDR1 is SGHNT and CDR2 is YYREEE (reference sequence). V shed 0 bases and J shed 0 bases, with 13 bases lying between them. The CDR3 runs to 17 residues. The CDR3 loop reads CASSLGGLSPSYNEQFF. CDR3 DNA sequence: TGTGCCAGCAGCTTGGGTGGACTCTCACCCTCCTACAATGAGCAGTTCTTC.

The genes are TRBV11-3 and TRBJ2-1; D gene ambiguous. The CDR3 has 17 residues. The ends were cut back, 0 bases at V and 0 bases at J, with 12 bases in the middle. Germline V CDR1 and CDR2: SGHNT, YENEEA. The CDR3 bases are TGTGCCAGCAGCTTAGAAGAGAGATTGAGCTCCTACAATGAGCAGTTCTTC. Protein: CASSLEERLSSYNEQFF. The full variable domain, completed using reference TRBV11-3 and TRBJ2-1, is EAGVVQSPRYKIIEKKQPVAFWCNPISGHNTLYWYLQNLGQGPELLIRYENEEAVDDSQLPKDRFSAERLKGVDSTLKIQPAELGDSAVYLCASSLEERLSSYNEQFFGPGTRLTVL.